Shown below are 4 T cell receptor beta chains from a single sample sequenced in a study of blood T cell repertoires in COVID-19. The data were produced by immunoSEQ multiplex PCR, yet TCRdb's version contains in-frame clones alone and is incomplete. The data contain 300,000 to 400,000 clones, approximately 88% of them singletons. The sample comprised PBMCs or T cells enriched from blood (not recorded which). These receptors all come from a woman between 25 and 40 years old with acute COVID-19.

V gene TRBV2 combines with J gene TRBJ2-7; TRBD1 aligns across 8 bases. CDR1 is SNHLY and CDR2 is FYNNEI in the germline V gene. The CDR3 runs 15 residues. V lost 4 bases to trimming and J lost 3 bases; unmatched junction nucleotides: 8. The DNA of the CDR3 is TGTGCCAGCAGTGGAGGGACAGGTATCCTCTACGAGCAGTACTTC. It translates to CASSGGTGILYEQYF.

This chain joins TRBV27 and TRBJ1-1, with D possibly matching TRBD1 (5 bases). V gave up 2 bases and J gave up 4 bases, with 8 bases separating them. The V gene's germline CDR1 is MNHEY and CDR2 SMNVEV (reference sequence). The CDR3 spans 13 residues. Here the CDR3 reads CASSLGRATEAFF. CDR3 coding DNA: TGTGCCAGCAGTTTAGGCAGGGCCACTGAAGCTTTCTTT.

The chain combines TRBV19 with TRBJ2-7; a possible D gene is TRBD1 (5 bases). Germline-derived CDR1 and CDR2 are LNHDA and SQIVND (reference sequence). The ends were cut back, 4 bases at V and 2 bases at J, with 12 bases in the middle. This CDR3 has 14 amino acids. CDR3 nucleotides: TGTGCCAGTAGTACCAACTTAGGGGCCTACGAGCAGTACTTC. Translation: CASSTNLGAYEQYF.

This clone was seen only once. The chain combines TRBV5-1 with TRBJ2-2, with TRBD2 matching over 9 bases. Per the germline V gene, CDR1 is SGHRS and CDR2 is YFSETQ. The V gene end was trimmed by 3 bases and the J gene end by 2 bases; junction bases not matched to a gene: 5. This CDR3 has 16 amino acids. For the CDR3, the DNA is TGCGCCAGCAGCTACCTAGCGGGGCTTAACACCGGGGAGCTGTTTTTT. Its protein product is CASSYLAGLNTGELFF.